These T cell receptor beta chains were read from a single sample in a study of shared clonotypes between healthy human individuals. Measured with immunoSEQ multiplex PCR; TCRdb has only the in-frame clones, and not every one. The table records some 650,000 clones, almost 97% of them present only once. The sequenced sample was naive CD4+ T cells sorted from blood. These receptors originate from a woman aged 30 to 39 in good health. Each CDR3 is given with its conserved first and last residue. The order of the fields is D gene, V gene, clone size, J gene, CDR3 DNA, CDR3 protein. D genes are given only for firm matches. Rows give clone size only sometimes, using once, few, many, or a class for an expanded clone.

NA	TRBV18	few	TRBJ1-3	TGTGCCAGCTCACCAATCGGACATGGCTCTGGAAACACCATATATTTT	CASSPIGHGSGNTIYF
TRBD2	TRBV5-4	NA	TRBJ2-5	TGTGCCAGCACCCCGACTAGCGGGAGGGCCAGGAAGACCCAGTACTTC	CASTPTSGRARKTQYF
NA	TRBV5-1	NA	TRBJ1-1	TGCGCCAGCAGCCGCAGGGACACTGAAGCTTTCTTT	CASSRRDTEAFF
NA	TRBV28	NA	TRBJ1-2	TGTGCCACCCATGACAGAGGTGGTGGCTACACCTTC	CATHDRGGGYTF
NA	TRBV5-1	NA	TRBJ2-7	TGCGCCAGCAGCTTGGCCGAGGTCTTCCAGCACGAGCAGTACTTC	CASSLAEVFQHEQYF
NA	TRBV28	NA	TRBJ2-7	TGTGCCAGCGGCTACGAGCAGTACTTC	CASGYEQYF
NA	TRBV29-1	NA	TRBJ1-2	TGCAGCGTAGAGGAAAGGACTTGGGGCTACACCTTC	CSVEERTWGYTF
NA	TRBV7-8	NA	TRBJ2-7	TGTGCCAGCAGCGAACGGTGGGTGTACGAGCAGTACTTC	CASSERWVYEQYF
NA	TRBV7-9	once	TRBJ2-4	TGTGCCAGCAGCTTAAGACGAACAGGGAGTCTAGCCAAAAACATTCAGTACTTC	CASSLRRTGSLAKNIQYF
TRBD1	TRBV19	once	TRBJ1-2	TGTGCCAGTAGTATATCCGCGACAGGGGACTATGGCTACACCTTC	CASSISATGDYGYTF
NA	TRBV5-6	NA	TRBJ2-5	TGTGCCAGCAGCTTAACGTGGGGGGCTCAAGAGACCCAGTACTTC	CASSLTWGAQETQYF
NA	TRBV7-9	NA	TRBJ2-7	TGTGCCAGCAGCTTAACGGGGGCGGGGTCCGAGCAGTACTTC	CASSLTGAGSEQYF
NA	TRBV5-4	NA	TRBJ2-5	TGTGCCAGCAGCTTGGCCTGGGACGGAGAGACCCAGTACTTC	CASSLAWDGETQYF
TRBD2	TRBV9	NA	TRBJ2-2	TGTGCCAGCAGCGTCCCCCGGGAGGGAGTGCGCCCCGGGGAGCTGTTTTTT	CASSVPREGVRPGELFF
NA	TRBV5-1	NA	TRBJ2-1	TGCGCCAGCAGGGGTCTCGGAGGTGAGCAGTTCTTC	CASRGLGGEQFF
TRBD1	TRBV18	NA	TRBJ1-5	TGTGCCAGCTCACCGGCAGGGACAGGGGGCGGGCAGCCCCAGCATTTT	CASSPAGTGGGQPQHF
TRBD1	TRBV6-1	NA	TRBJ1-6	TGTGCCAGCAGTGAAGTGGGACAGTATAATTCACCCCTCCACTTT	CASSEVGQYNSPLHF
NA	TRBV6-5	NA	TRBJ2-5	TGTGCCAGCAGTTACTCGACTGGCCAGGGTACCCAGTACTTC	CASSYSTGQGTQYF
TRBD1	TRBV5-1	NA	TRBJ2-5	TGCGCCAGCAGCCTCGGACAGGGAAAAGAGACCCAGTACTTC	CASSLGQGKETQYF
NA	TRBV6-6	NA	TRBJ2-1	TGTGCCAGCAGTTATAAGTTTGAGCAGTTCTTC	CASSYKFEQFF
TRBD1	TRBV11-2	NA	TRBJ1-1	TGTGCCAGCAGCCTCCATAGGAGGACAGGGGTCAACACTGAAGCTTTCTTT	CASSLHRRTGVNTEAFF
NA	TRBV7-6	once	TRBJ2-3	TGTGCCAGCAGCTTTGGGGGGGACAGGGATACGCAGTATTTT	CASSFGGDRDTQYF
TRBD1	TRBV5-6	NA	TRBJ2-7	TGTGCCAGCAGCTTCGCACAGGGGTCCTACGAGCAGTACTTC	CASSFAQGSYEQYF
TRBD1	TRBV19	few	TRBJ1-1	TGTGCCAGTAGTGTAGGACAGGTTTCCACCACTGAAGCTTTCTTT	CASSVGQVSTTEAFF
TRBD2	TRBV28	NA	TRBJ2-7	TGTGCCAGCAGACCCGGACTAGCGGGCACCTACGAGCAGTACTTC	CASRPGLAGTYEQYF
TRBD1	TRBV6-6	NA	TRBJ2-1	TGTGCCAGCAGTTACGGAGGGGACAGGTACAATGAGCAGTTCTTC	CASSYGGDRYNEQFF
NA	TRBV30	NA	TRBJ1-5	TGTGCCTGGAGTAAAAACGGGCCCTCGGTAGTGTTGACCCAGCATTTT	CAWSKNGPSVVLTQHF
NA	TRBV6-1	NA	TRBJ2-7	TGTGCCAGCGTTCAGGAGGGACGGGGCGAGCAGTACTTC	CASVQEGRGEQYF
TRBD1	TRBV19	NA	TRBJ1-1	TGTGCCAGTAGTTGGAGGACAGGGCTGGTGACTGAAGCTTTCTTT	CASSWRTGLVTEAFF
TRBD1	TRBV27	NA	TRBJ2-7	TGTGCCAGCAGTCCTCGACAGGGGAGCTCCTACGAGCAGTACTTC	CASSPRQGSSYEQYF
TRBD2	TRBV7-6	NA	TRBJ2-2	TGTGCCAGCAGCTTAGCGCGACTAGCGGGAGGTACTGGGGAGCTGTTTTTT	CASSLARLAGGTGELFF
NA	TRBV2	NA	TRBJ2-1	TGTGCCAGCAGTGAAGACACCAATGAGCAGTTCTTC	CASSEDTNEQFF
TRBD2	TRBV18	NA	TRBJ2-7	TGTGCCAGCTCAGCAAGAGGGACTAGCGGGAACCTCTACGAGCAGTACTTC	CASSARGTSGNLYEQYF
NA	TRBV15	NA	TRBJ1-2	TGTGCCACCAGCAGAGAAAGGGCTGTAAGTGGCTACACCTTC	CATSRERAVSGYTF